This is a list of T cell receptor beta chains from one sample in a study of cytomegalovirus exposure and HLA in healthy donors. TCRdb keeps only in-frame clones here, not all; method: immunoSEQ multiplex PCR. Its clone listing holds around 30,000 clones. Sample: PBMCs. These receptors all come from a man aged 25-45 years in good health and CMV-seronegative. The CDR3 runs from the conserved cysteine through the conserved F or W. The order of the fields is J gene, V gene, D gene, CDR3 protein, CDR3 DNA. The D gene is left open where the match is weak.

TRBJ2-3 TRBV7-9 TRBD2 CASSSGTSGYTDTQYF TGTGCCAGCAGCTCCGGGACTAGCGGATACACAGATACGCAGTATTTT
TRBJ2-3 TRBV5-1 - CASNRSPTDTQYF TGCGCCAGCAATCGGAGCCCCACAGATACGCAGTATTTT
TRBJ1-2 TRBV5-6 - CASSSARGYGYTF TGTGCCAGCAGCTCAGCCCGGGGATATGGCTACACCTTC
TRBJ1-1 TRBV19 - CASSRLGAPNTEAFF TGTGCCAGTAGTCGTCTGGGGGCCCCGAACACTGAAGCTTTCTTT
TRBJ1-1 TRBV6-5 TRBD1 CASSYGQGISTTEAFF TGTGCCAGCAGTTACGGACAGGGCATATCGACCACTGAAGCTTTCTTT
TRBJ2-3 TRBV5-1 - CASSSGLSSTDTQYF TGCGCCAGCAGCTCGGGTTTGAGTAGCACAGATACGCAGTATTTT
TRBJ2-5 TRBV7-9 - CASGWGGAETQYF TGTGCCAGCGGCTGGGGGGGCGCAGAGACCCAGTACTTC
TRBJ2-2 TRBV2 - CASRGDSHTGELFF TGTGCCAGCAGGGGGGACTCGCACACCGGGGAGCTGTTTTTT
TRBJ2-7 TRBV25-1 TRBD1 CASSAGQGAYEQYF TGTGCCAGCAGTGCGGGACAGGGTGCCTACGAGCAGTACTTC
TRBJ1-1 TRBV18 - CASSLREGPAFF TGTGCCAGCTCACTCCGAGAGGGCCCAGCTTTCTTT
TRBJ2-7 TRBV4-3 TRBD1 CASSHLGGTGLPYEQYF TGCGCCAGCAGCCACCTTGGGGGGACAGGCCTACCCTACGAGCAGTACTTC
TRBJ2-1 TRBV10-3 - CAVGDQRGYNEQFF TGTGCCGTTGGTGACCAAAGGGGATACAATGAGCAGTTCTTC
TRBJ2-7 TRBV29-1 - CSVEGLGRDSFAYEQYF TGCAGCGTTGAAGGGCTGGGACGGGACTCCTTTGCCTACGAGCAGTACTTC
TRBJ2-1 TRBV19 TRBD1 CASSAKPPTGISDNEQFF TGTGCCAGTAGTGCGAAGCCCCCGACAGGGATCTCCGACAATGAGCAGTTCTTC
TRBJ1-2 TRBV5-1 - CASSLSGLAGIQYGYTF TGCGCCAGCAGCTTGTCGGGTCTCGCAGGGATTCAGTATGGCTACACCTTC
TRBJ1-1 TRBV5-6 TRBD1 CASSPLQGPPEAFF TGTGCCAGCAGCCCCTTACAGGGGCCCCCTGAAGCTTTCTTT
TRBJ2-1 TRBV6-4 TRBD2 CASSETGGAGNEQFF TGTGCCAGCAGTGAAACCGGGGGGGCCGGCAATGAGCAGTTCTTC
TRBJ2-2 TRBV18 - CASSPTGNGELFF TGTGCCAGCTCACCAACAGGGAACGGGGAGCTGTTTTTT
TRBJ2-1 TRBV19 TRBD2 CASSRLAAYNEQFF TGTGCCAGTAGTCGACTAGCGGCCTACAATGAGCAGTTCTTC
TRBJ2-7 TRBV2 - CASNYRGLSRYEQYF TGTGCCAGCAACTATCGGGGGTTAAGCAGGTACGAGCAGTACTTC
TRBJ1-4 TRBV7-6 TRBD1 CASSPRQGERVKLFF TGTGCCAGCAGCCCCCGACAGGGCGAGAGGGTAAAACTGTTTTTT
TRBJ1-1 TRBV19 - CASSMDRIMNTEAFF TGTGCCAGTAGTATGGACAGAATCATGAACACTGAAGCTTTCTTT